Presented here are 3 T cell receptor beta chains from one specimen sequenced in a study of read filtering for tumor transcriptome and immune sequencing. Molecular barcoded adaptors covering alpha/delta and beta/gamma chains were used on approximately 440 ng RNA. TCRdb recomputed calls from the reads with MiXCR, one row per CDR3 protein. The sample contains 75,000 to 95,000 distinct CDR3 sequences, around a fifth of which appear only once. Sequencing input: a population of CD138-negative cells sorted from bone marrow. These receptors were taken from a donor aged 40 or over with multiple myeloma.

As for this clonotype: This could be a read error, since a much larger clone is one nucleotide away. The CDR3 ends on some other residue instead of the conserved phenylalanine or tryptophan, so this is likely a read error. The rearrangement uses TRBV2 and TRBJ1-4, with D hard to call. Trimming cost V 5 bases and J 6 bases, with 4 bases left between them. CDR1 SNHLY and CDR2 FYNNEI come from the germline V gene. The length of the CDR3 is 11 residues. The CDR3 reads CASSTDEKLFL. In nucleotides, the CDR3 is TGTGCCAGCAGTACAGATGAAAAACTGTTTCTT.

This clonotype was seen ten or more times. DNA for the CDR3: TGTGCCACCAGTGATTTCCTCGAGGGACAGGGGGGCACAGATACGCAGTATTTT. It codes for CATSDFLEGQGGTDTQYF. The chain recombines TRBV24-1 with TRBJ2-3; 11 nucleotides align to TRBD1. J was trimmed by 1 base and V by 1 base; bases with no gene match: 6. Germline V gene data show CDR1 as KGHDR and CDR2 as SFDVKD. The CDR3 runs 18 residues.

This clonotype was seen ten or more times. The CDR3 DNA is TGTGCCAGCACCCGAACAGGGACCATGAACACTGAAGCTTTCTTT. It translates to CASTRTGTMNTEAFF. The chain carries TRBV7-2 and TRBJ1-1, with a possible D match to TRBD1 (6 bases). Germline CDR1 and CDR2: SGHTA and FQGNSA. This CDR3 comprises 15 residues. Trimming left V 7 bases short and J 0 bases short, with 15 bases between.